The source of this TCR beta chain is a study of OX40 agonist ivuxolimab in advanced cancers. The CDR3 runs 15 residues. CDR1 and CDR2 (germline): SGDLS, YYNGEE. Trimming pared 0 bases from V and 0 bases from J, leaving 7 bases between. Some clones are missing from TCRdb's copy, which holds only in-frame ones; the method was immunoSEQ multiplex PCR. The sample includes 50,000 to 60,000 clones, around nine tenths of them seen just once. This TCR came from an adult with an advanced solid tumor such as melanoma, head and neck, liver or kidney cancer. The chain joins TRBV9 to TRBJ1-5; unclear D gene. Sequenced material: CD4+ or CD8+ T cells sorted from blood, taken in a trial of the OX40 agonist ivuxolimab. CDR3 loop: CASSVDGHSNQPQHF. DNA of the CDR3: TGTGCCAGCAGCGTAGACGGGCATAGCAATCAGCCCCAGCATTTT.